This T cell receptor beta chain derives from a study of shared clonotypes between healthy human individuals. Naive CD8 cells, CD45RO-negative and positively selected for CCR7, excluded terminally differentiated effector memory CD45RA+ cells. Germline-derived CDR1 and CDR2 are ENHRY and SYGVKD. CDR3 length: 14 amino acids. J lost 1 base, V lost 11 bases, and 7 bases had no gene match. This clone has a single count. Libraries were prepared by immunoSEQ multiplex PCR; TCRdb keeps only in-frame clonotypes and omits some of them. This table holds roughly 890,000 clones, 90% to 95% found once. This sequence was found in a man younger than 40 in good health. The specimen sequenced was naive CD8+ T cells sorted from blood. V usage is TRBV10-3 and J usage is TRBJ2-2; 7 positions agree with TRBD2. CDR3 loop: CAYWGGLNTGELFF. The CDR3 DNA is TGTGCCTACTGGGGGGGTCTGAACACCGGGGAGCTGTTTTTT.